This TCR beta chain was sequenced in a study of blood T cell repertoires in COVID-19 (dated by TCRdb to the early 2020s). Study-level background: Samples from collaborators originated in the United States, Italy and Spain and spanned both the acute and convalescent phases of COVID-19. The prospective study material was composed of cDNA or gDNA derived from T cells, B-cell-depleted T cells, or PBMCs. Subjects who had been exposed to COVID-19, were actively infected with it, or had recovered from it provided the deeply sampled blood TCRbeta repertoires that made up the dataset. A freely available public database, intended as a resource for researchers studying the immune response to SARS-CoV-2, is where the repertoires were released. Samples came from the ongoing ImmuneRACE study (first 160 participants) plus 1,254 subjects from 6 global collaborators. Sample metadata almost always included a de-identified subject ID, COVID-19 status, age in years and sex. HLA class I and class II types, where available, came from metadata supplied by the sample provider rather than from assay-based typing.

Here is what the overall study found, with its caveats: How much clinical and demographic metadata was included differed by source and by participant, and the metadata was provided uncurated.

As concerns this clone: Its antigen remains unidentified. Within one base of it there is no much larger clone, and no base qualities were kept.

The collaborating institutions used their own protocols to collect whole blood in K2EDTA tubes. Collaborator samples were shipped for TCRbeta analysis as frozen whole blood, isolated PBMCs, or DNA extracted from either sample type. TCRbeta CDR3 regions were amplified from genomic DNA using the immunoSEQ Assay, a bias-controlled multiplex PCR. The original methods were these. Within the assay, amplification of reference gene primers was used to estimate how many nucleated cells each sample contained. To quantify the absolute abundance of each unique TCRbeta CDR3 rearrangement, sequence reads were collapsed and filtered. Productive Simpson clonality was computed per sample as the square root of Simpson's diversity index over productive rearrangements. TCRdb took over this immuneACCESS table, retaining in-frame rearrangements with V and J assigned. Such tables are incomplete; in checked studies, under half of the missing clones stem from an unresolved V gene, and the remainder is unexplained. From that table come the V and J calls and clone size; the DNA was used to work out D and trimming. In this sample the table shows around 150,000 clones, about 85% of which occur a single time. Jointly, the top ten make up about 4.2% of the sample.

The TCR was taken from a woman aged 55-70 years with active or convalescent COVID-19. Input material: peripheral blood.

The nucleotide sequence reads TGCGCCAGCAGCTTGCAATTTAGGGGGCTGGAAAAACTGTTTTTT. It is translated as CASSLQFRGLEKLFF. The chain links TRBV5-1 with TRBJ1-4; 7 central nucleotides agree with TRBD1. The V end gives up 1 base and the J end 8 bases, leaving 8 bases in the junction not matched to a gene. Taken from cysteine to phenylalanine, the CDR3 has 15 residues. The read is trimmed to its CDR3 DNA, 45 bases read in frame from base 1. Taken from the germline V gene, the CDR1 and CDR2 loops are SGHRS and YFSETQ. The CDR3 plus the reference TRBV5-1 and TRBJ1-4 genes for the other parts give the full variable domain: KAGVTQTPRYLIKTRGQQVTLSCSPISGHRSVSWYQQTPGQGLQFLFEYFSETQRNKGNFPGRFSGRQFSNSRSEMNVSTLELGDSALYLCASSLQFRGLEKLFFGSGTQLSVL.